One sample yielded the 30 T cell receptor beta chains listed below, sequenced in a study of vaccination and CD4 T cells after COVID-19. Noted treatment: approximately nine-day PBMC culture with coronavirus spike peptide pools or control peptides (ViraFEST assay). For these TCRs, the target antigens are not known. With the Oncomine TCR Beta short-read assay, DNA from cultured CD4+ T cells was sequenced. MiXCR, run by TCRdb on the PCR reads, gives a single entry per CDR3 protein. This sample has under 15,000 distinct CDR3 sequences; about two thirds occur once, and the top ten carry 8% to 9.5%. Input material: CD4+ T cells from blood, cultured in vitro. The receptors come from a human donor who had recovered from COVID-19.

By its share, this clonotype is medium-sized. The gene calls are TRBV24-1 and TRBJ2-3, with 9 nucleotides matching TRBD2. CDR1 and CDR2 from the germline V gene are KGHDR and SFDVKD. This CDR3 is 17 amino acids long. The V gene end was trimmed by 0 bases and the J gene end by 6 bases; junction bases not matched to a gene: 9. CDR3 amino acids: CATSDLPAGGNADTQYF. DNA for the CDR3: TGTGCCACCAGTGATTTGCCGGCGGGGGGGAATGCGGATACGCAGTATTTT.

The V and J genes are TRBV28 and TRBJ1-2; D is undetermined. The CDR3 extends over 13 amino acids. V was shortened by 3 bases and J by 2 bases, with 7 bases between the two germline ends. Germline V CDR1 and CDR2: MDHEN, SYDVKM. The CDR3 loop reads CASSLGSNYGYTF. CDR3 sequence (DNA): TGTGCCAGCAGTTTGGGCTCGAACTATGGCTACACCTTC.

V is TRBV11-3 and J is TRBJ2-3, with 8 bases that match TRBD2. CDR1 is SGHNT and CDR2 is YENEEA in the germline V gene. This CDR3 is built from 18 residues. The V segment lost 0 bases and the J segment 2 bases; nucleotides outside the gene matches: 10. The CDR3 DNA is TGTGCCAGCAGCTTAGATCTACTAGCGCGGGGGGACACAGATACGCAGTATTTT. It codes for CASSLDLLARGDTDTQYF.

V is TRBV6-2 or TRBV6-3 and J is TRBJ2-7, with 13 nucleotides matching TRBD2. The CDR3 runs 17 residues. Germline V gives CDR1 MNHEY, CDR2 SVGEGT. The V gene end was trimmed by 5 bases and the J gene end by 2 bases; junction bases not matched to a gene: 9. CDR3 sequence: CASSPRTSGSRTYEQYF. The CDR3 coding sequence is TGTGCCAGCAGTCCCCGGACTAGCGGGAGCAGGACCTACGAGCAGTACTTC.

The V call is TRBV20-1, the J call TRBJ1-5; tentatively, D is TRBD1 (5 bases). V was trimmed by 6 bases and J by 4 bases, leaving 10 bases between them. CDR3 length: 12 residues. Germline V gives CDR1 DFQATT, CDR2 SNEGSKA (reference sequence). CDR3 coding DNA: TGCAGTGCAAATTCAGGGAATCAGCCCCAGCATTTT. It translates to CSANSGNQPQHF.

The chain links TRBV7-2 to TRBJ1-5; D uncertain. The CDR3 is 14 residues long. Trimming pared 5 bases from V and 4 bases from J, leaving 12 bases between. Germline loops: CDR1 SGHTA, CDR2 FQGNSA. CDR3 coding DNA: TGTGCCAGCAGCGGCCGGGGAGCAAATCAGCCCCAGCATTTT. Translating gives CASSGRGANQPQHF.

The CDR3 DNA reads TGTGCCAGCAGCTTGGGTCCGGGGATACAGTGGCCCCAGCATTTT. Its translation is CASSLGPGIQWPQHF. The chain carries TRBV7-2 and TRBJ1-5; the D is unclear. Trimming removed 3 bases from V and 9 bases from J, with 18 bases in between. The germline CDR1 and CDR2 sequences are SGHTA and FQGNSA. The length of the CDR3 is 15 residues. The full variable domain, in which reference TRBV7-2 and TRBJ1-5 provide the parts outside the CDR3, is GAGVSQSPSNKVTEKGKDVELRCDPISGHTALYWYRQSLGQGLEFLIYFQGNSAPDKSGLPSDRFSAERTGGSVSTLTIQRTQQEDSAVYLCASSLGPGIQWPQHFGDGTRLSIL.

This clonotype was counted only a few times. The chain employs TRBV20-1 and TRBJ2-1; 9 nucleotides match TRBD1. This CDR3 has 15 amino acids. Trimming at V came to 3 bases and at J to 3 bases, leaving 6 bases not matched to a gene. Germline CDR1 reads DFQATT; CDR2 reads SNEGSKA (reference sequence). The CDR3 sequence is CSARGTGSVYNEQFF. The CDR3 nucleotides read TGCAGTGCTAGGGGGACAGGGTCGGTCTACAATGAGCAGTTCTTC.

In DNA form, the CDR3 reads TGCAGTGCCTCGGGACTAGCGGGGACCGGGGAGCTGTTTTTT. It is translated as CSASGLAGTGELFF. V and J are TRBV20-1 and TRBJ2-2; 13 nucleotides line up with TRBD2. The CDR3 covers 14 residues. Germline V gene sequence: CDR1 DFQATT, CDR2 SNEGSKA (reference sequence). Trimming took 6 bases from V and 5 from J; bases not matched to a gene: 3.

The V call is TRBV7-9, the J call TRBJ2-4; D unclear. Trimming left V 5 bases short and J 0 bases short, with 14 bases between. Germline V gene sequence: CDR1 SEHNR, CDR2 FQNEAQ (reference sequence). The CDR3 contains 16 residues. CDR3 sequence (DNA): TGTGCCAGCAGCCCCCTTACCGTCCTAGCCAAAAACATTCAGTACTTC. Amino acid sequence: CASSPLTVLAKNIQYF.

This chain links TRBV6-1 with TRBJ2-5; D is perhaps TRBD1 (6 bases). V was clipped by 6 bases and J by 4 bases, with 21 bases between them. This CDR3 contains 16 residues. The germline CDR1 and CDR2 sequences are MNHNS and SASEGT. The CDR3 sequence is CASRGAGAGTTETQYF. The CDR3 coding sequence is TGTGCCAGCAGGGGGGCCGGAGCCGGTACCACAGAGACCCAGTACTTC.

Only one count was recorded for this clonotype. CDR3 sequence reads: CASSQVPVSGNTIYF. In nucleotides, the CDR3 is TGTGCCAGCAGCCAAGTTCCGGTGAGTGGAAACACCATATATTTT. This chain connects TRBV4-2 to TRBJ1-3; D uncertain. The CDR3 is 15 residues long. Per the germline V gene, CDR1 is LGHNA and CDR2 is YNFKEQ. The V end lost 1 base, the J end lost 3 bases, and 10 bases lay between the germline ends.

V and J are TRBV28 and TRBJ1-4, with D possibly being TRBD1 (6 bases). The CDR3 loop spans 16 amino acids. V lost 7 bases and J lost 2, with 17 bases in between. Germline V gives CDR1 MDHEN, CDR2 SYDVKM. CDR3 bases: TGTGCCAGCAACGAAAACGGGGGCTGGACTAATGAAAAACTGTTTTTT. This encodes CASNENGGWTNEKLFF.

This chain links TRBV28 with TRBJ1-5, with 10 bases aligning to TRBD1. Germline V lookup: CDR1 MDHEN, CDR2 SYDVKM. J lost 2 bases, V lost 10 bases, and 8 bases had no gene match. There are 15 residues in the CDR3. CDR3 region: CATGPGTGGNQPQHF. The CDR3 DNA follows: TGTGCCACCGGGCCCGGGACAGGGGGCAATCAGCCCCAGCATTTT.

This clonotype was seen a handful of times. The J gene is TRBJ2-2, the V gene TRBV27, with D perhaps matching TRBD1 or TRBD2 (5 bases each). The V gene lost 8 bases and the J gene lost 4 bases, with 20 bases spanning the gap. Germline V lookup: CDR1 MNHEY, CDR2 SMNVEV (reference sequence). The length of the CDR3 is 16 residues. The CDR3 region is CASGLGKGAGTGELFF. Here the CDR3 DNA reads TGTGCCAGCGGGCTGGGGAAAGGGGCGGGCACCGGGGAGCTGTTTTTT.

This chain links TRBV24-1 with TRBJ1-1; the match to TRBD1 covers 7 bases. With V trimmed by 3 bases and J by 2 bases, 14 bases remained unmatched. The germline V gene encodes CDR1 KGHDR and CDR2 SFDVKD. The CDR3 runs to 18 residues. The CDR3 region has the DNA TGTGCCACCAGTGATATAGGCTGGGACAGCATTTTAAACACTGAAGCTTTCTTT. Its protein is CATSDIGWDSILNTEAFF.

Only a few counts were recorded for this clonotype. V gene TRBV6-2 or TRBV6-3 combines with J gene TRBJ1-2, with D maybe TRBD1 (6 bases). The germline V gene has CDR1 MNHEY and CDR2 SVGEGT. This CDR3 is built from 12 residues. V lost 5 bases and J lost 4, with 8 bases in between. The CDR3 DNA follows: TGTGCCAGCAGTCAGGGGCCCTATGGCTACACCTTC. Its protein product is CASSQGPYGYTF.

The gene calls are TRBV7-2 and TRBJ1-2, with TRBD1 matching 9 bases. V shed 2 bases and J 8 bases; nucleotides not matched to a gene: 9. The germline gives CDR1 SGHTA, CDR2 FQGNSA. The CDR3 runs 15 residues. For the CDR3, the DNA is TGTGCCAGCAGCTTATATACGCGGACAGGGGAAGGCTACACCTTC. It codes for CASSLYTRTGEGYTF.

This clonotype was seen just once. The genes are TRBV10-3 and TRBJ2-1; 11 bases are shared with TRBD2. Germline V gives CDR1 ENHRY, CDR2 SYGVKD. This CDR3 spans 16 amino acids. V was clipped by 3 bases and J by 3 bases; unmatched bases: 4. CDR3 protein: CAISDDLAGGYNEQFF. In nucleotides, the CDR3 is TGTGCCATCAGTGACGACCTAGCGGGAGGCTACAATGAGCAGTTCTTC.

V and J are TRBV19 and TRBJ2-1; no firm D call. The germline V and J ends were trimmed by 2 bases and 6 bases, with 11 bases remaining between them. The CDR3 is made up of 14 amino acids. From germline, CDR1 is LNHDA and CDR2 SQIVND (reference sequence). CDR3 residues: CASSIKGPVNEQFF. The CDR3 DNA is TGTGCCAGTAGTATAAAAGGACCCGTCAATGAGCAGTTCTTC.

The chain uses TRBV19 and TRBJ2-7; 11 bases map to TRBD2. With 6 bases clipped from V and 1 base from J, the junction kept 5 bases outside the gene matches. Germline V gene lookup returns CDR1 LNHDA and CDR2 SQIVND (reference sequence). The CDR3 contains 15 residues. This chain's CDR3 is CASSQGLAGSYEQYF. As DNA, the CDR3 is TGTGCCAGTAGCCAAGGACTAGCGGGTTCCTACGAGCAGTACTTC.

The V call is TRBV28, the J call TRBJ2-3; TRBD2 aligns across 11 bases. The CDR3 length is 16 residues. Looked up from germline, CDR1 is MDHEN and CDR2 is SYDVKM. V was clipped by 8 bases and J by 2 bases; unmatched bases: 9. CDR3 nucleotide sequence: TGTGCCAGCCTCCAAACTAGCGGGAGAAACACAGATACGCAGTATTTT. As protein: CASLQTSGRNTDTQYF. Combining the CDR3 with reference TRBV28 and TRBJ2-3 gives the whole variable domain DVKVTQSSRYLVKRTGEKVFLECVQDMDHENMFWYRQDPGLGLRLIYFSYDVKMKEKGDIPEGYSVSREKKERFSLILESASTNQTSMYLCASLQTSGRNTDTQYFGPGTRLTVL.

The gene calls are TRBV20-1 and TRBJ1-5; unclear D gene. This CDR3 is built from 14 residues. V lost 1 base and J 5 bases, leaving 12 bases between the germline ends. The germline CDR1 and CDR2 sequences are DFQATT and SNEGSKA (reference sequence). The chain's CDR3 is CSARAVADYQPQHF. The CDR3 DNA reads TGCAGTGCTAGAGCGGTGGCGGATTATCAGCCCCAGCATTTT.

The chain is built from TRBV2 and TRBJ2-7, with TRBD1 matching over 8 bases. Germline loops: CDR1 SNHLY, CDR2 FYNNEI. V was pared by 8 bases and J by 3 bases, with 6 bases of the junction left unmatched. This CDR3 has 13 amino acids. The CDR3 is CASGRTGSYEQYF. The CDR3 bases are TGTGCCAGCGGCCGGACAGGGAGCTACGAGCAGTACTTC.

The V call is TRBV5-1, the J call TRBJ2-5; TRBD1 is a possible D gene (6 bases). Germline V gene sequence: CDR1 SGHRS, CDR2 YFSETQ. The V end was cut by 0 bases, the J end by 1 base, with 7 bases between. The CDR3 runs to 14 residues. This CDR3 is CASSLATGQETQYF. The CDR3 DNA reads TGCGCCAGCAGCTTGGCGACAGGCCAAGAGACCCAGTACTTC.

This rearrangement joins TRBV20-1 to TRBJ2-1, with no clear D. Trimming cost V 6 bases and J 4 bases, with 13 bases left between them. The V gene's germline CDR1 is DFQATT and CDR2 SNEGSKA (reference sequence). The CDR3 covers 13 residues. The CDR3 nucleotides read TGCAGTGCCAGGTATTTGGGGTACAATGAGCAGTTCTTC. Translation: CSARYLGYNEQFF.

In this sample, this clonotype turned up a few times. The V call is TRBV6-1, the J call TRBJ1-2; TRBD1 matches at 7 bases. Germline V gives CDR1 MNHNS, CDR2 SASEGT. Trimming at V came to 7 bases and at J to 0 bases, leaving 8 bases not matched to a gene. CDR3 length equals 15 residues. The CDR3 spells CASIPGGTTNYGYTF. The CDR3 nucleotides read TGTGCCAGCATTCCAGGGGGGACAACTAACTATGGCTACACCTTC.

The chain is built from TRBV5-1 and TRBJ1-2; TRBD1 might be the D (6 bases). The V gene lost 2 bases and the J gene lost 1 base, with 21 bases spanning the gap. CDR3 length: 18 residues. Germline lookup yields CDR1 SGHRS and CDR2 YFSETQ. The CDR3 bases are TGCGCCAGCAGCTTTCAGGGGTCCTCTTCTACTGTTAACTATGGCTACACCTTC. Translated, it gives CASSFQGSSSTVNYGYTF.

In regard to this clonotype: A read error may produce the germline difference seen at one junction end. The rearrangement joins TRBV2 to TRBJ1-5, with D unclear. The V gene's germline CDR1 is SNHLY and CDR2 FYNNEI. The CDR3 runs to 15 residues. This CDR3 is CANSVRLGGNQPQHF. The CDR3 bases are TGTGCCAACAGTGTCCGACTTGGAGGCAATCAGCCCCAGCATTTT.

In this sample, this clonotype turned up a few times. CDR3 nucleotides: TGTGCCAGCAGCACCGGGGGGGGGATCTATGGCTACACCTTC. Amino acid sequence: CASSTGGGIYGYTF. The rearrangement joins TRBV25-1 to TRBJ1-2; a weak D match, TRBD1 (5 bases). This CDR3 is 14 amino acids long. Germline V gives CDR1 MGHDK, CDR2 SYGVNS. The V and J ends lost 6 bases and 4 bases respectively, with 15 bases between them.